This TCR beta chain was captured by sequencing in a study of T-cell memory formation after mild COVID-19. Study in general: TCR clustering was largely donor specific.

Using its own MiXCR run on the 5' RACE reads, TCRdb lists one record per CDR3 protein. The repertoire holds 300,000 or so distinct CDR3 sequences, with around a sixth as singletons. Study results and caveats: Cross-reactive memory seemingly joined, as some responding clones were found in pre-infection memory. Day 37-peaking second-wave clones had unconfirmed SARS-CoV-2 specificity. Among clones contracting day 15 to 85, CD4/CD8 was balanced, whereas later expanders leaned CD4+.

Comment on this clonotype: Antigen specificity is unknown.

Trimming cost V 4 bases and J 8 bases; bases outside gene matches: 13. The CDR3 has 16 amino acids. CDR1 and CDR2 from the germline V gene are SGDLS and YYNGEE. The clonotype originates from a man between 18 and 29 years old who had mild COVID-19 (a few samples of this study predate the infection). Cell type and time point are not known. Sample: PBMCs or a T cell subset sorted from them (not recorded which). J is TRBJ2-2 and V is TRBV9; the match to TRBD2 covers 8 bases. Here the CDR3 DNA reads TGTGCCAGCAGCCCGAACTCCGGGGGGGCCTCTGGGGAGCTGTTTTTT. Protein sequence: CASSPNSGGASGELFF.